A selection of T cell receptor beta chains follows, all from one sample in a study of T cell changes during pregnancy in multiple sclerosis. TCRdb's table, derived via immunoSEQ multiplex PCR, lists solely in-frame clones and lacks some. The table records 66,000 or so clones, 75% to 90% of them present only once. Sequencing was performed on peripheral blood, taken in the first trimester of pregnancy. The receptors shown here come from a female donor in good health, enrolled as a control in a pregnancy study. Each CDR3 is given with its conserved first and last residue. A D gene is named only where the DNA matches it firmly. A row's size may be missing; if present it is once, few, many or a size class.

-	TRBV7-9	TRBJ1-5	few	TGTGCCAGCAGCTTAACAGGCAATCAGCCCCAGCATTTT	CASSLTGNQPQHF
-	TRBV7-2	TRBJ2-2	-	TGTGCCAGCAGCTTGACTACCGGGGAGCTGTTTTTT	CASSLTTGELFF
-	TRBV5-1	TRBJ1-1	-	TGCGCCAGCAGCCTATTGGGGAGGGGGAACACTGAAGCTTTCTTT	CASSLLGRGNTEAFF
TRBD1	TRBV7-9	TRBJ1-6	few	TGTGCCAGCAGGCTTGGATGGGACAGAGATTTTAATTCACCCCTCCACTTT	CASRLGWDRDFNSPLHF
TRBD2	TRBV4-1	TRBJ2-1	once	TGCGCCAGCAGCCCCCGCGGGGGGCTCTCCTACAATGAGCAGTTCTTC	CASSPRGGLSYNEQFF
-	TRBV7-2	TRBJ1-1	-	TGTGCCAGCAGCTTATTCTTCGGCCAGCGCTTGAACACTGAAGCTTTCTTT	CASSLFFGQRLNTEAFF
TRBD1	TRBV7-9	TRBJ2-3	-	TGTGCCAGCAGCTCCCCCGGGACAGAGATCACAGATACGCAGTATTTT	CASSSPGTEITDTQYF
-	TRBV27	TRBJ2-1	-	TGTGCCAGCAGTGCAACAGGGAGCTCCTACAATGAGCAGTTCTTC	CASSATGSSYNEQFF
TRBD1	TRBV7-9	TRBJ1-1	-	TGTGCCAGCAGCTTTACAGGGGCTATGAACACTGAAGCTTTCTTT	CASSFTGAMNTEAFF
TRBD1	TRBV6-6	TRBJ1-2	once	TGTGCCAGCAGTTACCTGACAGGGGAGGGCTACACCTTC	CASSYLTGEGYTF
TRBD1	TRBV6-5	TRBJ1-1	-	TGTGCCAGCCGAGAACAGGGGGCGATCGGCACTGAAGCTTTCTTT	CASREQGAIGTEAFF